Described below is a single TCR beta chain sequence and its context. Antigen: not known. Unstimulated Tregs (CD4+CD25+CD127-) and CD4+CD25- non-Tregs were sorted from PBMCs. The CDR3 loop spans 14 amino acids. Between the trimmed V and J ends, which lost 1 base and 1 base, there was a span of 7 bases. From germline, CDR1 is SNHLY and CDR2 FYNNEI. The entry originates in a study of Tregs in tolerant kidney transplant recipients. General study findings and limits: Tregs expanded with activated donor B cells seemed most donor-specific. This study did not directly address biological reproducibility.

Generated by immunoSEQ multiplex PCR, the TCRdb table keeps only in-frame clones and is missing some. This table has under 100,000 clones, approximately 94% appearing once. This sequence was found in a human donor in good health. The gene calls are TRBV2 and TRBJ1-1; D is unclear. Sequencing was done on a sample of CD8+ T cells from blood. CDR3 region: CASSEGQENTEAFF. The CDR3 DNA follows: TGTGCCAGCAGTGAAGGCCAGGAGAACACTGAAGCTTTCTTT.